The source of this TCR beta chain is a study of CD8+ T cells in alopecia areata. Extraction of RNA preceded its reverse transcription into cDNA, which served as the sequencing template. The repertoire was sequenced with immunoSEQ multiplex PCR; TCRdb's copy has only in-frame clones and lacks some. The table shows about 290,000 clones, with 58% occurring only once. The treatment is: oral pan-JAK inhibitor, 5-10 mg twice daily. CDR1 and CDR2 from the germline V gene are SQVTM and ANQGSEA. The CDR3 extends over 13 amino acids. Trimming stripped 3 bases from V and 4 bases from J, with 12 bases between. The TCR sequence derives from a human donor with alopecia areata. This specimen was CD4+ T cells sorted from blood, taken at week 24, from a patient treated with tofacitinib. The gene calls are TRBV29-1 and TRBJ2-5; D unresolved. CDR3 in amino acids: CSVDPVGSETQYF. The CDR3 DNA reads as TGCAGCGTTGATCCAGTAGGGTCAGAGACCCAGTACTTC.